The 10 T cell receptor beta chains presented below share a single source sample, sequenced in a study of T cells in Graves' hyperthyroidism and ophthalmopathy. TCR beta CDR3 regions were amplified from RNA transcripts. The TCR CDR3 first-round RT-PCR relied on the HTBI primer set. TCRdb reprocessed the multiplex PCR reads via MiXCR and lists one record per CDR3 protein. The sample lists under 400,000 distinct CDR3 sequences; less than 15% were seen once. Sequencing input: blood. All receptors derive from a young woman with Graves' hyperthyroidism.

This clonotype was recorded many times. The rearrangement joins TRBV6-1 to TRBJ1-2; 7 bases line up with TRBD1. The germline CDR1 and CDR2 sequences are MNHNS and SASEGT. Unmatched junction bases numbered 5, after V lost 8 bases and J lost 8 bases. The CDR3 length is 11 residues. CDR3 amino acids: CASFTGVGYTF. As DNA, the CDR3 is TGTGCCAGCTTCACAGGGGTCGGCTACACCTTC.

The chain couples TRBV20-1 to TRBJ1-1; the D gene is possibly TRBD1 (6 bases). CDR1 and CDR2 (germline): DFQATT, SNEGSKA (reference sequence). V lost 3 bases to trimming and J lost 6 bases, with 11 bases between them. The CDR3 extends over 12 amino acids. The CDR3 here is CSARSQGAEAFF. In DNA, the CDR3 is TGCAGTGCTAGGTCACAGGGCGCTGAAGCTTTCTTT.

Ten or more counts support this clonotype. This chain connects TRBV5-1 to TRBJ2-1; 7 positions match TRBD1. J was trimmed by 4 bases and V by 1 base; bases with no gene match: 5. Germline V gene sequence: CDR1 SGHRS, CDR2 YFSETQ. The CDR3 sequence is 15 residues long. The CDR3 DNA sequence: TGCGCCAGCAGCTTGACAGGGGACCTATACAATGAGCAGTTCTTC. Translation gives CASSLTGDLYNEQFF. The whole variable domain, filled in from reference TRBV5-1 and TRBJ2-1, reads KAGVTQTPRYLIKTRGQQVTLSCSPISGHRSVSWYQQTPGQGLQFLFEYFSETQRNKGNFPGRFSGRQFSNSRSEMNVSTLELGDSALYLCASSLTGDLYNEQFFGPGTRLTVL.

This clonotype was detected ten times or more. The chain combines TRBV6-1 with TRBJ2-5; TRBD2 might be the D (7 bases). This CDR3 has 15 amino acids. CDR1 is MNHNS, CDR2 SASEGT, per germline. The V end lost 6 bases, the J end lost 4 bases, and 18 bases lay between the germline ends. The CDR3 DNA is TGTGCCAGCAGCGGTTGGGGGGGCGCGGGAGAGACCCAGTACTTC. Translated, it gives CASSGWGGAGETQYF.

This clonotype showed up many times. V is TRBV11-2 and J is TRBJ2-1, with 11 bases fitting TRBD2. CDR1 and CDR2 from the germline V gene are SGHAT and FQNNGV. After removal of 1 base from V and 5 bases from J, the junction contained 10 bases not matched to a gene. The CDR3 covers 18 residues. The CDR3 DNA is TGTGCCAGCAGCTTAGTTTCCTACTTAGCGGGGGGGAACAATGAGCAGTTCTTC. Its protein is CASSLVSYLAGGNNEQFF.

This clonotype was recorded at least ten times. The chain couples TRBV7-8 to TRBJ2-1, with 7 bases lining up with TRBD2. CDR3 length: 16 amino acids. CDR1 is SGHVS, CDR2 FQNEAQ, per germline. The ends lost 1 base at V and 3 bases at J; junction bases unmatched: 6. CDR3 amino acids: CASSLGAGVGYNEQFF. In nucleotides, the CDR3 is TGTGCCAGCAGCTTAGGGGCGGGAGTAGGCTACAATGAGCAGTTCTTC. Based on the CDR3 plus reference TRBV7-8 and TRBJ2-1, the full variable domain is GAGVSQSPRYKVAKRGQDVALRCDPISGHVSLFWYQQALGQGPEFLTYFQNEAQLDKSGLPSDRFFAERPEGSVSTLKIQRTQQEDSAVYLCASSLGAGVGYNEQFFGPGTRLTVL.

The rearrangement uses TRBV27 and TRBJ2-7; 7 bases match TRBD1. V lost 5 bases to trimming and J lost 2 bases; unmatched junction nucleotides: 6. Per germline, CDR1 MNHEY and CDR2 SMNVEV (reference sequence). This CDR3 spans 14 amino acids. The DNA of the CDR3 is TGTGCCAGCAGTCTCATCAGGGGGACCTACGAGCAGTACTTC. Translating it yields CASSLIRGTYEQYF.

The genes are TRBV20-1 and TRBJ1-3; 8 bases fit TRBD1. Germline V lookup: CDR1 DFQATT, CDR2 SNEGSKA (reference sequence). CDR3 length: 11 amino acids. The V and J ends lost 5 bases and 8 bases, in that order; junction bases with no gene match: 2. The CDR3: CSADRGDTIYF. The CDR3 region has the DNA TGCAGTGCTGACAGGGGAGACACCATATATTTT.

The table lists this clonotype with many counts. The CDR3 coding sequence is TGTGCCAGCAGCGAAGACCCGACAGGGTTTGCCGGGGAGCTGTTTTTT. As protein: CASSEDPTGFAGELFF. The rearrangement links TRBV7-3 to TRBJ2-2; 7 bases line up with TRBD1. CDR1 SGHTA and CDR2 FQGTGA come from the germline V gene. The CDR3 loop spans 16 amino acids. V shed 5 bases and J 6 bases; nucleotides not matched to a gene: 12.

This clonotype was seen repeatedly, ten times or more. The rearrangement links TRBV2 to TRBJ2-7, with 10 nucleotides matching TRBD2. The CDR3 sequence is 13 residues long. The germline gives CDR1 SNHLY, CDR2 FYNNEI. V shed 7 bases, J shed 3 bases, and the junction held 3 bases outside the gene matches. CDR3 loop: CASKLAGLYEQYF. The CDR3 DNA reads as TGTGCCAGCAAACTAGCGGGGCTCTACGAGCAGTACTTC. Full variable domain (outside the CDR3, taken from reference TRBV2 and TRBJ2-7): EPEVTQTPSHQVTQMGQEVILRCVPISNHLYFYWYRQILGQKVEFLVSFYNNEISEKSEIFDDQFSVERPDGSNFTLKIRSTKLEDSAMYFCASKLAGLYEQYFGPGTRLTVT.